This T cell receptor beta chain was captured in a study of post-analysis software for immune sequencing data. At the level of the study: Both relapsing-remitting and secondary progressive multiple sclerosis featured among the disease courses, as did progressive-relapsing multiple sclerosis.

There are 15 residues in the CDR3. General study points: In patients, TRBV5-6, TRBV5-1 and TRBV20-1 belonged to five TRBV segments found more frequently than in controls. People with multiple sclerosis had a significantly lower normalized Chao1 diversity than controls did.

Unique molecular identifiers featured in each of the TCR beta cDNA libraries. The source material, 1 to 10 million T cells, gave rise to about 500,000 cDNA molecules. MiXCR, run by TCRdb on the PCR reads, gives a single entry per CDR3 protein. The sample has 700,000 to 900,000 distinct CDR3 sequences; around 45% are singletons. About this clonotype: Its antigen is not identified. The junction and the germline gene differ at one end; a read error may be behind it.

This receptor was identified in a girl aged 10 to 17 with multiple sclerosis. Specimen: blood. The chain employs TRBV12-3 or TRBV12-4 and TRBJ2-3; 11 bases line up with TRBD2. CDR3 amino acids: CASSLSGRATDAQYF. In DNA form, the CDR3 reads TGTGCCAGCAGCCTTAGCGGGAGGGCCACAGATGCGCAGTATTTT.